This T cell receptor beta chain appears in the sequencing data of a study of shared clonotypes between healthy human individuals. Germline CDR1 MNHEY, CDR2 SVGAGI. The CDR3 is 13 amino acids. V dropped 6 bases and J dropped 7 bases, with 12 bases sitting between them. Assay: immunoSEQ multiplex PCR; the TCRdb copy retains only in-frame clones and omits some. The table records approximately 2.4 million clones, approximately 95% of them present only once. This receptor was taken from a man between 18 and 35 years old in good health. What was sequenced was naive CD4+ T cells sorted from blood. Subset meaning: CD45RA+ positively selected. The V gene is TRBV6-5, the J gene TRBJ2-2; D is unresolved. CDR3 coding DNA: TGTGCCAGCAGCCGACCTCCCGACGGGGAGCTGTTTTTT. Encoded protein: CASSRPPDGELFF.